This T cell receptor (beta chain) was sequenced in a study of T cell responses to AZD1222 COVID-19 vaccine. Study-level results: Among the donors, most were white British and more were female, and clonal diversity was possibly underestimated. Reports indicate that nearly half of spike-specific TCRs are directed at unmutated variant regions.

The CDR3 length is 14 residues. V lost 5 bases and J 6 bases, leaving 11 bases between the germline ends. CDR1 is SEHNR and CDR2 is FQNEAQ in the germline V gene (reference sequence). Sequenced by immunoSEQ multiplex PCR; TCRdb stores in-frame clones only, minus some. In the table there are 250,000 to 300,000 clones, about 94% of which are singletons. Remarks on this clone: Its target is not known.

Pooled in the analysis were second doses at about 4 or about 12 weeks. The sample here was peripheral blood, taken 28 days after the second AZD1222 dose. This rearrangement joins TRBV7-9 to TRBJ1-6; a possible D gene is TRBD1 (6 bases). The sequence was collected from an adult who received the AZD1222 COVID-19 vaccine. The CDR3 region has the DNA TGTGCCAGCAGCCAGGACAGCCTTAATTCACCCCTCCACTTT. Translation: CASSQDSLNSPLHF.